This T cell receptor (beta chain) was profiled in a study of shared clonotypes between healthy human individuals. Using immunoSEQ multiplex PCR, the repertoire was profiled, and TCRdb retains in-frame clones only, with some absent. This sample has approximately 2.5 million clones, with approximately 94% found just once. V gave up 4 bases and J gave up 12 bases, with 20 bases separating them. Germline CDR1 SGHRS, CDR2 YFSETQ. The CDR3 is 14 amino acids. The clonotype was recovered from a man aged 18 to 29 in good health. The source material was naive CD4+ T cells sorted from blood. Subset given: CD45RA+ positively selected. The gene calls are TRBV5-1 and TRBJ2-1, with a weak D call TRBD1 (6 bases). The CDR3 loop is CASSPEQGWLGQFF. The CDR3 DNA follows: TGCGCCAGCAGCCCTGAACAGGGTTGGCTGGGGCAGTTCTTC.